The 7 T cell receptor beta chains below all came from one sample that was sequenced in a study of cytomegalovirus exposure and HLA in healthy donors. The PCR contained 60 Vbeta and 13 Jbeta primers. The protocol was immunoSEQ multiplex PCR, while the TCRdb copy is restricted to in-frame clones and leaves out a portion. This table has 70,000 to 95,000 clones, 62% appearing once. The sequenced sample was PBMCs. The source is a woman in her twenties or thirties in good health and CMV-seropositive.

The rearrangement uses TRBV14 and TRBJ1-1, with D tentatively TRBD1 (6 bases). Germline V lookup: CDR1 SGHDN, CDR2 FVKESK. With 7 bases removed from V and 1 base from J, the gap between germline ends came to 22 bases. The CDR3 consists of 17 residues. This CDR3 reads CASTPGTGVRGNTEAFF. Here the CDR3 DNA reads TGTGCCAGCACCCCCGGAACTGGGGTCAGGGGGAACACTGAAGCTTTCTTT. Full variable domain (missing parts from reference TRBV14 and TRBJ1-1): EAGVTQFPSHSVIEKGQTVTLRCDPISGHDNLYWYRRVMGKEIKFLLHFVKESKQDESGMPNNRFLAERTGGTYSTLKVQPAELEDSGVYFCASTPGTGVRGNTEAFFGQGTRLTVV.

CDR3 region: CASSATGNYGYTF. In nucleotides, the CDR3 is TGTGCCAGCAGTGCTACAGGGAACTATGGCTACACCTTC. This chain uses TRBV28 with TRBJ1-2; maybe TRBD1 (6 bases). The ends were cut back, 5 bases at V and 2 bases at J, with 9 bases in the middle. The CDR3 extends over 13 amino acids. The germline gives CDR1 MDHEN, CDR2 SYDVKM.

The genes are TRBV29-1 and TRBJ2-1, with D unclear. Germline V CDR1 and CDR2: SQVTM, ANQGSEA. V was clipped by 4 bases and J by 4 bases, with 8 bases between them. The CDR3 sequence is 12 residues long. The chain's CDR3 is CSVVYGYNEQFF. Here the CDR3 DNA reads TGCAGCGTTGTGTACGGTTACAATGAGCAGTTCTTC.

The chain couples TRBV19 to TRBJ1-2; D remains ambiguous. The germline V gene encodes CDR1 LNHDA and CDR2 SQIVND (reference sequence). Trimming removed 10 bases from V and 4 bases from J, with 19 bases in between. The CDR3 is 14 amino acids. CDR3: CATTSPTLPYGYTF. CDR3 nucleotide sequence: TGTGCCACAACCTCACCCACTCTCCCCTATGGCTACACCTTC.

Only one count was recorded for this clone. V and J are TRBV19 and TRBJ2-5, with TRBD1 identical over 9 bases. The V segment lost 5 bases and the J segment 5 bases; nucleotides outside the gene matches: 9. The germline V gene encodes CDR1 LNHDA and CDR2 SQIVND (reference sequence). This CDR3 is built from 15 residues. CDR3 amino acids: CASSSPGTGRETQYF. The CDR3 DNA reads TGTGCCAGTAGTTCCCCAGGGACAGGGCGGGAGACCCAGTACTTC.

The chain recombines TRBV9 with TRBJ2-1; D might be TRBD1 (6 bases). Trimming cost V 2 bases and J 5 bases, with 11 bases left between them. The length of the CDR3 is 14 residues. Germline-derived CDR1 and CDR2 are SGDLS and YYNGEE. CDR3 DNA sequence: TGTGCCAGCAGCGTGTTGGGGGCCGACAATGAGCAGTTCTTC. As protein: CASSVLGADNEQFF.

This chain joins TRBV7-2 and TRBJ2-1, with D perhaps TRBD2 (7 bases). Per the germline V gene, CDR1 is SGHTA and CDR2 is FQGNSA. The CDR3 totals 17 residues. Trimming removed 4 bases from V and 3 bases from J, with 19 bases in between. The CDR3 region is CASSSTRRGGRYNEQFF. CDR3 bases: TGTGCCAGCAGCTCCACTAGGAGGGGGGGGCGCTACAATGAGCAGTTCTTC.